The 2 T cell receptor beta chains below were found in one sample sequenced in a study of cytomegalovirus exposure and HLA in healthy donors. Amplification used 60 Vbeta primers and 13 Jbeta primers. Clones were sequenced by immunoSEQ multiplex PCR, and TCRdb holds only the in-frame ones, with some missing. The sample has over 150,000 clones, roughly 80% seen once. The sample comprised PBMCs. The receptors stem from a man between 18 and 29 years old in good health and CMV-seropositive.

This sequence joins TRBV5-1 and TRBJ1-5; 9 positions agree with TRBD1. The CDR3 is made up of 16 amino acids. CDR1 and CDR2 (germline): SGHRS, YFSETQ. After removal of 0 bases from V and 4 bases from J, the junction contained 5 bases not matched to a gene. The CDR3 reads CASSLGGQGHNQPQHF. The DNA for the CDR3 is TGCGCCAGCAGCTTGGGGGGACAGGGTCATAATCAGCCCCAGCATTTT.

The chain has TRBV11-3 and TRBJ2-1; 7 bases align to TRBD1. The CDR3 is 15 residues long. V lost 1 base, J lost 4 bases, and 4 bases stayed unmatched. Per germline, CDR1 SGHNT and CDR2 YENEEA. The CDR3 coding sequence is TGTGCCAGCAGCTTAGGACAGGGAGATTACAATGAGCAGTTCTTC. Encoded protein: CASSLGQGDYNEQFF.